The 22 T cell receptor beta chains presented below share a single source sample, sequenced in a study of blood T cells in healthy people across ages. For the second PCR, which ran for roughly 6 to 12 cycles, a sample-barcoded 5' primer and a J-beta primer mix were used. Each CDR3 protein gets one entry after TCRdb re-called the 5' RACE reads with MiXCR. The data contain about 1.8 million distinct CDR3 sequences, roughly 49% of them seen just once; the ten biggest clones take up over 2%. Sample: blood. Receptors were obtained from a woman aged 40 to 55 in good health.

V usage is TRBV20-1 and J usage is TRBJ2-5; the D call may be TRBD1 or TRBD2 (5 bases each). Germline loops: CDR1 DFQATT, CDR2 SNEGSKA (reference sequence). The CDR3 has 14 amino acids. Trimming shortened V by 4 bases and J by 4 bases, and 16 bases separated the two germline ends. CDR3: CSATNGTPRETQYF. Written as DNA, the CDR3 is TGCAGTGCTACGAACGGGACCCCCCGAGAGACCCAGTACTTC.

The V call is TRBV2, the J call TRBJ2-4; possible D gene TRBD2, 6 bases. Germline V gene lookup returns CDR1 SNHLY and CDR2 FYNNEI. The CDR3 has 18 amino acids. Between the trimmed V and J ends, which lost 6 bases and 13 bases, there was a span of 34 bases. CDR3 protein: CASSSGGTLNWGTREQYF. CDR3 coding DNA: TGTGCCAGCAGCTCTGGGGGGACTCTTAATTGGGGAACTCGAGAGCAGTACTTC.

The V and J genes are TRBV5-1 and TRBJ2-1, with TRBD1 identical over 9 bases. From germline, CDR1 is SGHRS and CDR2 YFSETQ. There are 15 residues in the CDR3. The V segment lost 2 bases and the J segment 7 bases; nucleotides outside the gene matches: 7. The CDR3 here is CASSFVGQGINEQFF. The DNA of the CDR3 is TGCGCCAGCAGCTTTGTGGGACAGGGAATTAATGAGCAGTTCTTC. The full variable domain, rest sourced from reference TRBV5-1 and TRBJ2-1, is KAGVTQTPRYLIKTRGQQVTLSCSPISGHRSVSWYQQTPGQGLQFLFEYFSETQRNKGNFPGRFSGRQFSNSRSEMNVSTLELGDSALYLCASSFVGQGINEQFFGPGTRLTVL.

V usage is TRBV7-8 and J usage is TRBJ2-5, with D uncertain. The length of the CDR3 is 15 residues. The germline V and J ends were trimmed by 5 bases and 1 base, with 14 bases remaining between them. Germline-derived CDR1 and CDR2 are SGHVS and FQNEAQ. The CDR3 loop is CASSPHDGRQETQYF. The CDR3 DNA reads TGTGCCAGCAGCCCCCACGACGGCCGCCAAGAGACCCAGTACTTC. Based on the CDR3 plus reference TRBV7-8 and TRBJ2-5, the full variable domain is GAGVSQSPRYKVAKRGQDVALRCDPISGHVSLFWYQQALGQGPEFLTYFQNEAQLDKSGLPSDRFFAERPEGSVSTLKIQRTQQEDSAVYLCASSPHDGRQETQYFGPGTRLLVL.

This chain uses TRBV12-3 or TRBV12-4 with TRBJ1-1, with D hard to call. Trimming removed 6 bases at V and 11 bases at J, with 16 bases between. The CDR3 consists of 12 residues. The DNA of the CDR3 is TGTGCCAGCAGCTCCGTTAACACGGGGGCTTTCTTT. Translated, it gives CASSSVNTGAFF.

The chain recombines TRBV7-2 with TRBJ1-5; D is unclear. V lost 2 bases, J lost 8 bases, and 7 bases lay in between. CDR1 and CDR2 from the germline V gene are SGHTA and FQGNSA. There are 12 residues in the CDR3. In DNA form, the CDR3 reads TGTGCCAGCAGCTTAAATGGGAAGCCCCAGCATTTT. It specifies CASSLNGKPQHF.

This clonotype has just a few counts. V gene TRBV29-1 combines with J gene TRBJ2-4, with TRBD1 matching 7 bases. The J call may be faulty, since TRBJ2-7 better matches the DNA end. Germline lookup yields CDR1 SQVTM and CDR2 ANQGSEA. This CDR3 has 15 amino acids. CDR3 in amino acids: CSVETRQGEAYEQYF. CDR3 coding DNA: TGCAGCGTTGAAACCCGACAGGGAGAGGCGTACGAGCAGTACTTC.

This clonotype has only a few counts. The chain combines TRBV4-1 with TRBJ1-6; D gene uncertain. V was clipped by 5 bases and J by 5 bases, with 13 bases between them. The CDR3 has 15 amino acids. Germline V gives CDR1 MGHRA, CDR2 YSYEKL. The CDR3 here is CASSFSRADNSPLHF. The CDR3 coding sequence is TGCGCCAGCAGCTTCTCCCGGGCCGATAATTCACCCCTCCACTTT.

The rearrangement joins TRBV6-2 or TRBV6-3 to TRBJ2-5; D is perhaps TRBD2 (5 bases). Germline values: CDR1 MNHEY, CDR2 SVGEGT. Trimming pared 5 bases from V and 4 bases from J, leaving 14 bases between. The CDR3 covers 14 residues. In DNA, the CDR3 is TGTGCCAGCAGTGCTCCCGCAGGAGGAGAGACCCAGTACTTC. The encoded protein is CASSAPAGGETQYF.

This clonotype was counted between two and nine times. The CDR3 here is CASSYDALAKNIQYF. CDR3 bases: TGTGCCAGCAGTTATGATGCATTAGCCAAAAACATTCAGTACTTC. The chain links TRBV6-2 or TRBV6-3 to TRBJ2-4; D unresolved. This CDR3 is 15 amino acids long. The germline V gene encodes CDR1 MNHEY and CDR2 SVGEGT. Trimming removed 3 bases at V and 0 bases at J, with 9 bases between.

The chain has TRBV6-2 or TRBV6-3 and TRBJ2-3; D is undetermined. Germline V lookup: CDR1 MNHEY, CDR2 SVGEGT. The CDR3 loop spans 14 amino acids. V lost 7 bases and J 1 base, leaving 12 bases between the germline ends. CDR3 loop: CASILGIRTDTQYF. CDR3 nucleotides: TGTGCCAGCATTCTAGGGATTCGCACAGATACGCAGTATTTT.

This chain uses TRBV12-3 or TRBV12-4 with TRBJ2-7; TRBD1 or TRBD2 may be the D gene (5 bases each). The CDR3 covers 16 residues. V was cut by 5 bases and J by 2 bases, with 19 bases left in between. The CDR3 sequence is CASSPPWWGRAYEQYF. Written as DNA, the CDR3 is TGTGCCAGCAGTCCCCCCTGGTGGGGGAGAGCCTACGAGCAGTACTTC.

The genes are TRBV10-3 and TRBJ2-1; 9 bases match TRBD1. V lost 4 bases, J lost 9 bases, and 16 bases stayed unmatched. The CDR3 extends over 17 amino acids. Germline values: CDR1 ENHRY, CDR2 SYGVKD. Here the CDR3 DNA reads TGTGCCATCAGTGCACAGGGGGCCTCGGCTTTACCCTCTGAGCAGTTCTTC. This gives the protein CAISAQGASALPSEQFF.

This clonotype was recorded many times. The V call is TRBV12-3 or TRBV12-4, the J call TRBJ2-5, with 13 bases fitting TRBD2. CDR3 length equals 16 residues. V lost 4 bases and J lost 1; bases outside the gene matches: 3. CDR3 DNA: TGTGCCAGCAGTTCCGGACTAGCGGGGGTCCAAGAGACCCAGTACTTC. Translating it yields CASSSGLAGVQETQYF.

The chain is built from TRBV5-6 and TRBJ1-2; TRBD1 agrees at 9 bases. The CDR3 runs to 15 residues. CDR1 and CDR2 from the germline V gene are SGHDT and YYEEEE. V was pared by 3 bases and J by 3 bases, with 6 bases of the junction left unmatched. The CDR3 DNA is TGTGCCAGCAGCTACCGGGACAGGGAGCACTATGGCTACACCTTC. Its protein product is CASSYRDREHYGYTF.

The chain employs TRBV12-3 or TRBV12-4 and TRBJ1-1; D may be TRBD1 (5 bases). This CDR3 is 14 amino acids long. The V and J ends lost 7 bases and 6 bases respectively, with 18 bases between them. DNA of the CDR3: TGTGCCAGCACCGCGGAGACGCGGGGGGCTGAAGCTTTCTTT. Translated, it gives CASTAETRGAEAFF.

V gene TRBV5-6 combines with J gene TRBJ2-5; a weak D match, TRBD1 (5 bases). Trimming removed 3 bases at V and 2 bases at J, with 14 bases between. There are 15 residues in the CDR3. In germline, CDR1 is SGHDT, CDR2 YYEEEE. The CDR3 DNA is TGTGCCAGCAGCTGGGCCGGGCAGGGACAAGAGACCCAGTACTTC. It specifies CASSWAGQGQETQYF.

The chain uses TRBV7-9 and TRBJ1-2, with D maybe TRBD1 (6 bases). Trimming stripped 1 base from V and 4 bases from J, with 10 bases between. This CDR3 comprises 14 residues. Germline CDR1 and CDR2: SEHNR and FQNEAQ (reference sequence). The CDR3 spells CASSLGGTRYGYTF. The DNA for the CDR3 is TGTGCCAGCAGCTTAGGGGGGACACGCTATGGCTACACCTTC.

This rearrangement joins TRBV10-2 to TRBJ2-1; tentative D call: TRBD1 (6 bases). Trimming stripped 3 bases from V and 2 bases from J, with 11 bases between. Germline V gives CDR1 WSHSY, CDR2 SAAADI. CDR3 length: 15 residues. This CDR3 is CASSEVRTAYNEQFF. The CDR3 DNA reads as TGCGCCAGCAGTGAAGTCAGGACAGCCTACAATGAGCAGTTCTTC.

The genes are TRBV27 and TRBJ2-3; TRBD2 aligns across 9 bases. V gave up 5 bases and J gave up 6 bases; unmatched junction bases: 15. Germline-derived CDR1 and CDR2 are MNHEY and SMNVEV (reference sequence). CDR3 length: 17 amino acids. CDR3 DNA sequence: TGTGCCAGCAGTATACCCCGGGATAGCGGGGGTCAGGATACGCAGTATTTT. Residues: CASSIPRDSGGQDTQYF.

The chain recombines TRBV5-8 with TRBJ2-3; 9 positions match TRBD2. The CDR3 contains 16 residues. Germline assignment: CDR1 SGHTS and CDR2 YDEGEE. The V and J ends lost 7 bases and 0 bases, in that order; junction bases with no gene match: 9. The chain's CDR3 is CASPSGVISSTDTQYF. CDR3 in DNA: TGTGCCAGCCCTAGCGGGGTTATTTCTAGCACAGATACGCAGTATTTT.

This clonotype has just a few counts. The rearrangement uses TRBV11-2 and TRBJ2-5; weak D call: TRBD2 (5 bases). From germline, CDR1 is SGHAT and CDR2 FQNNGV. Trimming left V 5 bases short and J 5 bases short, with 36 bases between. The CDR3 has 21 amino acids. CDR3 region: CASSPTPPEDFIQLSLETQYF. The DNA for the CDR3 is TGTGCCAGCAGCCCCACCCCTCCGGAGGACTTCATTCAGCTAAGCTTGGAGACCCAGTACTTC.